These 18 T cell receptor beta chains were sequenced from one sample in a study of beta chain features in type 1 diabetes. Expressed TCRB transcripts were sequenced because the entire RNA isolate underwent reverse transcription. TCRdb's copy holds only in-frame clones and misses some; the assay was immunoSEQ multiplex PCR. The table has hundreds of thousands of clones, over 11% seen once. No cognate antigen is known for these TCRs. Study-level points and caveats: In every one of the four CD4+ subsets, TCRB CDR3s were moderately but significantly shorter in Type 1 diabetes patients.

The sample consisted of naive CD4+ T cells from blood. The receptor source for this set is a young man with type 1 diabetes.

This clone has more than one count but fewer than ten. The V gene is TRBV18, the J gene TRBJ1-1; possibly TRBD1 for D (6 bases). V was clipped by 0 bases and J by 5 bases, with 13 bases between them. CDR3 size: 15 residues. The germline CDR1 and CDR2 sequences are KGHSH and LQKENI. CDR3 residues: CASSPPLGGHTEAFF. The CDR3 DNA reads TGTGCCAGCTCACCACCTTTGGGGGGCCATACTGAAGCTTTCTTT.

J is TRBJ2-1 and V is TRBV9; 12 nucleotides agree with TRBD2. The germline gives CDR1 SGDLS, CDR2 YYNGEE. With V trimmed by 3 bases and J by 6 bases, 4 bases remained unmatched. The CDR3 runs to 15 residues. The DNA for the CDR3 is TGTGCCAGCAGCGACCTAGCGGGAGGGCCCAATGAGCAGTTCTTC. Protein sequence: CASSDLAGGPNEQFF.

This clone was counted only a few times. The chain is built from TRBV27 and TRBJ1-4; TRBD1 is a possible D gene (6 bases). CDR1 is MNHEY, CDR2 SMNVEV, per germline (reference sequence). V lost 5 bases to trimming and J lost 8 bases, with 18 bases between them. The CDR3 sequence is 15 residues long. The chain's CDR3 is CASSALGTPAEKLFF. The CDR3 nucleotides read TGTGCCAGCAGTGCCCTCGGGACACCAGCCGAAAAACTGTTTTTT.

The chain recombines TRBV5-6 with TRBJ1-2; possibly TRBD1 for D (5 bases). Trimming took 1 base from V and 5 from J, leaving 12 bases between them. The CDR3 sequence is 14 residues long. The germline V gene encodes CDR1 SGHDT and CDR2 YYEEEE. The CDR3 DNA is TGTGCCAGCAGCTTGTTCGGGGACCCTTATGGCTACACCTTC. It specifies CASSLFGDPYGYTF.

This chain links TRBV25-1 with TRBJ2-7, with D possibly TRBD1 on 6 matching bases. V was clipped by 5 bases and J by 2 bases, with 13 bases between them. Looked up from germline, CDR1 is MGHDK and CDR2 is SYGVNS. The CDR3 length is 14 residues. CDR3 DNA: TGTGCCAGCAGTAGAGCGACAGGCACCTACGAGCAGTACTTC. Its protein product is CASSRATGTYEQYF.

CDR3 DNA: TGCGCCAGCAGCTTACCGGGACAGGGAACGGCAGATACGCAGTATTTT. This encodes CASSLPGQGTADTQYF. V and J are TRBV5-1 and TRBJ2-3, with TRBD1 matching over 9 bases. The CDR3 has 16 amino acids. Looked up from germline, CDR1 is SGHRS and CDR2 is YFSETQ. The trim removed 2 bases at V and 4 bases at J, leaving 8 bases unmatched.

The chain joins TRBV29-1 to TRBJ1-5; 8 nucleotides agree with TRBD1. CDR1 and CDR2 (germline): SQVTM, ANQGSEA. CDR3 length: 13 residues. Unmatched junction bases numbered 7, after V lost 6 bases and J lost 6 bases. The CDR3 spells CSVATGVGQPQHF. The CDR3 DNA sequence: TGCAGCGTGGCGACAGGGGTGGGTCAGCCCCAGCATTTT.

This clone has just a few counts. The chain combines TRBV27 with TRBJ2-7, with a weak D call TRBD1 (5 bases). V lost 3 bases and J lost 3, with 9 bases in between. The germline gives CDR1 MNHEY, CDR2 SMNVEV (reference sequence). CDR3 length: 13 amino acids. CDR3 nucleotides: TGTGCCAGCAGTTTTACAGGTCGCTACGAGCAGTACTTC. Protein: CASSFTGRYEQYF.

This chain links TRBV27 with TRBJ2-2; 9 nucleotides line up with TRBD1. The length of the CDR3 is 14 residues. CDR1 and CDR2 (germline): MNHEY, SMNVEV (reference sequence). V gave up 5 bases and J gave up 7 bases; unmatched junction bases: 5. For the CDR3, the DNA is TGTGCCAGCAGTCCCGGGACAGGGAGCGGGGAGCTGTTTTTT. Translation: CASSPGTGSGELFF.

The rearrangement uses TRBV4-1 and TRBJ1-1; D unclear. Per the germline V gene, CDR1 is MGHRA and CDR2 is YSYEKL. Trimming stripped 4 bases from V and 0 bases from J, with 15 bases between. The CDR3 extends over 16 amino acids. CDR3 protein: CASSRVLPPMNTEAFF. As DNA, the CDR3 is TGCGCCAGCAGCCGGGTCCTTCCCCCGATGAACACTGAAGCTTTCTTT.

V is TRBV30 and J is TRBJ2-7; D uncertain. This CDR3 has 12 amino acids. Looked up from germline, CDR1 is GTSNPN and CDR2 is SVGIG (reference sequence). Trimming took off 0 bases at V and 2 bases at J, with 5 bases between the two ends. The CDR3: CAWSVWAYEQYF. CDR3 coding DNA: TGTGCCTGGAGTGTGTGGGCCTACGAGCAGTACTTC.

This clone was found a few times. This chain joins TRBV2 and TRBJ2-7, with TRBD2 matching 7 bases. This CDR3 comprises 13 residues. The V and J ends lost 8 bases and 7 bases, in that order; junction bases with no gene match: 11. CDR1 and CDR2 (germline): SNHLY, FYNNEI. As DNA, the CDR3 is TGTGCCAGCTCCGGGACTACCCCCGGGGAGCAGTACTTC. This gives the protein CASSGTTPGEQYF. Drawing the rest from reference TRBV2 and TRBJ2-7, the complete variable domain is EPEVTQTPSHQVTQMGQEVILRCVPISNHLYFYWYRQILGQKVEFLVSFYNNEISEKSEIFDDQFSVERPDGSNFTLKIRSTKLEDSAMYFCASSGTTPGEQYFGPGTRLTVT.

This sequence joins TRBV11-2 and TRBJ2-3; TRBD2 matches 13 bases. Looked up from germline, CDR1 is SGHAT and CDR2 is FQNNGV. V dropped 4 bases and J dropped 7; count of bases not matched to a gene: 2. The CDR3 runs 14 residues. As DNA, the CDR3 is TGTGCCAGCAGCTCGACTAGCGGGAGGCATACGCAGTATTTT. Translation: CASSSTSGRHTQYF.

The chain combines TRBV29-1 with TRBJ1-1; tentatively, D is TRBD1 (6 bases). Looked up from germline, CDR1 is SQVTM and CDR2 is ANQGSEA. This CDR3 spans 14 amino acids. V lost 6 bases, J lost 2 bases, and 16 bases lay in between. CDR3 sequence: CSVLRQAENTEAFF. The CDR3 DNA is TGCAGCGTCCTGAGACAGGCGGAAAACACTGAAGCTTTCTTT.

The V and J genes are TRBV9 and TRBJ2-1; D is undetermined. This CDR3 spans 14 amino acids. CDR1 and CDR2 (germline): SGDLS, YYNGEE. The ends were cut back, 2 bases at V and 10 bases at J, with 16 bases in the middle. CDR3 nucleotide sequence: TGTGCCAGCAGCGTCCTCAGTTCCGCTCGGGAGCAGTTCTTC. The encoded protein is CASSVLSSAREQFF.

The CDR3 nucleotides are TGTGCCAGCTCACGGGGGAGTGGAGAAGAGACCCAGTACTTC. Its protein product is CASSRGSGEETQYF. The V call is TRBV18, the J call TRBJ2-5, with D possibly being TRBD1 or TRBD2 (5 bases each). The V end lost 4 bases, the J end lost 3 bases, and 12 bases lay between the germline ends. The CDR3 has 14 amino acids. The germline V gene has CDR1 KGHSH and CDR2 LQKENI.

V gene TRBV7-9 combines with J gene TRBJ2-5; D perhaps matches TRBD2 (6 bases). Germline-derived CDR1 and CDR2 are SEHNR and FQNEAQ (reference sequence). The CDR3 extends over 15 amino acids. V lost 5 bases and J lost 3, with 16 bases in between. CDR3 sequence: CASSRGGTQKETQYF. The CDR3 bases are TGTGCCAGCAGCCGAGGAGGGACTCAAAAAGAGACCCAGTACTTC.

This clone turned up a few times. Different DNA sequences within this sample yield the same CDR3. V usage is TRBV6-1 and J usage is TRBJ2-3; the D is unclear. Trimming shortened V by 5 bases and J by 4 bases, and 7 bases separated the two germline ends. CDR3 length: 12 amino acids. From germline, CDR1 is MNHNS and CDR2 SASEGT. CDR3 DNA: TGTGCCAGCAGTTCGAGGCCAGATACGCAGTATTTT. Its translation is CASSSRPDTQYF.